The 27 T cell receptor beta chains below were found in one sample sequenced in a study of blood T cell repertoires in COVID-19. Clones were sequenced by immunoSEQ multiplex PCR, and TCRdb holds only the in-frame ones, with some missing. The profile covers almost 250,000 clones, with around 88% appearing a single time and approximately 6.2% taken by the ten largest. The specimen was peripheral blood. These receptors were collected from a woman of 80 years or more with COVID-19, enrolled during active disease.

This chain connects TRBV12-3 or TRBV12-4 to TRBJ2-7, with D perhaps matching TRBD1 (5 bases). Trimming pared 6 bases from V and 6 bases from J, leaving 12 bases between. The CDR3 totals 12 residues. The chain's CDR3 is CASSLVGAEQYF. As DNA, the CDR3 is TGTGCCAGCAGCCTAGTAGGGGCCGAGCAGTACTTC.

The chain combines TRBV6-1 with TRBJ1-1; D not resolved. With 3 bases removed from V and 1 base from J, the gap between germline ends came to 12 bases. Germline loops: CDR1 MNHNS, CDR2 SASEGT. The CDR3 spans 15 residues. CDR3 protein: CASSDPSAGNTEAFF. Written as DNA, the CDR3 is TGTGCCAGCAGTGACCCATCCGCCGGGAACACTGAAGCTTTCTTT.

The chain uses TRBV20-1 and TRBJ2-5; D might be TRBD2 (6 bases). V lost 2 bases and J lost 11, with 12 bases in between. This CDR3 has 11 residues. The germline V gene encodes CDR1 DFQATT and CDR2 SNEGSKA (reference sequence). This CDR3 is CSARTVRGQYF. The CDR3 nucleotides read TGCAGTGCTAGAACCGTTCGGGGGCAGTACTTC.

The rearrangement joins TRBV12-3 or TRBV12-4 to TRBJ1-2, with 9 bases lining up with TRBD1. The CDR3 spans 13 residues. With 6 bases clipped from V and 2 bases from J, the junction kept 1 base outside the gene matches. CDR3 in DNA: TGTGCCAGCAGCGACAGGGGGAACTATGGCTACACCTTC. Translation: CASSDRGNYGYTF.

This clone was counted once. The chain joins TRBV10-3 to TRBJ2-3, with TRBD2 matching over 8 bases. V was clipped by 8 bases and J by 0 bases; unmatched bases: 4. The CDR3 runs to 14 residues. CDR1 is ENHRY and CDR2 is SYGVKD in the germline V gene. CDR3 loop: CAIGRGVSTDTQYF. The CDR3 DNA sequence: TGTGCCATCGGGCGGGGGGTTAGCACAGATACGCAGTATTTT.

The chain couples TRBV7-2 to TRBJ1-6; no reliable D call. Germline V gene lookup returns CDR1 SGHTA and CDR2 FQGNSA. This CDR3 has 16 residues. Trimming left V 1 base short and J 0 bases short, with 7 bases between. CDR3 nucleotide sequence: TGTGCCAGCAGCTTAGACAGTAGCTCCTATAATTCACCCCTCCACTTT. Protein sequence: CASSLDSSSYNSPLHF.

The chain employs TRBV29-1 and TRBJ2-7; 7 bases align to TRBD1. The V gene's germline CDR1 is SQVTM and CDR2 ANQGSEA. The J segment lost 2 bases and the V segment lost 3 bases, leaving 4 bases of the junction unmatched. The CDR3 extends over 13 amino acids. The CDR3 loop reads CSVETGTPYEQYF. CDR3 sequence (DNA): TGCAGCGTTGAGACAGGGACCCCCTACGAGCAGTACTTC.

The rearrangement joins TRBV4-3 to TRBJ2-1; TRBD2 agrees at 9 bases. Trimming cost V 2 bases and J 5 bases; bases outside gene matches: 10. CDR3 length: 17 residues. Germline assignment: CDR1 LGHNA and CDR2 YSLEER. As DNA, the CDR3 is TGCGCCAGCAGCCAACTCTCTTCCGCTAGCGGGAACAATGAGCAGTTCTTC. Protein product: CASSQLSSASGNNEQFF.

V and J are TRBV5-1 and TRBJ1-2; D might be TRBD1 (6 bases). Germline V gene sequence: CDR1 SGHRS, CDR2 YFSETQ. The V end was cut by 4 bases, the J end by 0 bases, with 13 bases between. CDR3 length equals 15 residues. CDR3 nucleotides: TGCGCCAGCAGCCCAGGGGTAGTCGCTAACTATGGCTACACCTTC. Protein product: CASSPGVVANYGYTF.

This chain uses TRBV11-2 with TRBJ1-2; D unclear. Germline V gives CDR1 SGHAT, CDR2 FQNNGV. V was clipped by 4 bases and J by 5 bases, with 11 bases between them. The CDR3 loop spans 13 amino acids. The CDR3 spells CASSSQALYGYTF. The CDR3 DNA is TGTGCCAGCAGCTCCCAGGCCCTTTATGGCTACACCTTC.

CDR3 sequence (DNA): TGTGCCAGCAGTTATCGCCAGGGGGCAGAAAATGAGCAGTTCTTC. Protein sequence: CASSYRQGAENEQFF. This chain connects TRBV6-5 to TRBJ2-1; 8 bases fit TRBD1. Germline trimming cut 3 bases from V and 7 bases from J; bases unmatched to any gene: 8. The germline gives CDR1 MNHEY, CDR2 SVGAGI. This CDR3 comprises 15 residues.

The V gene is TRBV28, the J gene TRBJ1-5; 7 nucleotides align to TRBD1. Germline trimming cut 6 bases from V and 6 bases from J; bases unmatched to any gene: 2. Germline V gene lookup returns CDR1 MDHEN and CDR2 SYDVKM. This CDR3 has 12 amino acids. The CDR3 sequence: CASRQGLQPQHF. The CDR3 DNA sequence: TGTGCCAGCAGACAGGGGCTTCAGCCCCAGCATTTT.

As for this clone: Within the sample, other DNA sequences also encode this same CDR3. The J gene is TRBJ1-6, the V gene TRBV28; D is perhaps TRBD1 (5 bases). CDR3 length: 15 amino acids. V dropped 2 bases and J dropped 7 bases, with 12 bases sitting between them. Germline CDR1 MDHEN, CDR2 SYDVKM. CDR3 sequence (DNA): TGTGCCAGCAGTTTACGTGACAGTCTCAATTCACCCCTCCACTTT. Amino acids: CASSLRDSLNSPLHF.

The rearrangement uses TRBV19 and TRBJ1-1; 7 bases align to TRBD1. This CDR3 region has 15 residues. Trimming cost V 3 bases and J 4 bases; bases outside gene matches: 8. Germline loops: CDR1 LNHDA, CDR2 SQIVND (reference sequence). The CDR3: CASSINRGGGTEAFF. As DNA, the CDR3 is TGTGCCAGTAGTATTAACAGGGGCGGAGGCACTGAAGCTTTCTTT.

This sequence joins TRBV7-2 and TRBJ1-6, with 8 bases that match TRBD1. V shed 2 bases and J 5 bases; nucleotides not matched to a gene: 2. Looked up from germline, CDR1 is SGHTA and CDR2 is FQGNSA. CDR3 length: 15 residues. In DNA, the CDR3 is TGTGCCAGCAGCTTACTGGGACAGGATAATTCACCCCTCCACTTT. Translation: CASSLLGQDNSPLHF. The full variable domain, its missing parts supplied by reference TRBV7-2 and TRBJ1-6, is GAGVSQSPSNKVTEKGKDVELRCDPISGHTALYWYRQSLGQGLEFLIYFQGNSAPDKSGLPSDRFSAERTGGSVSTLTIQRTQQEDSAVYLCASSLLGQDNSPLHFGNGTRLTVT.

The rearrangement joins TRBV5-7 to TRBJ1-1; tentative D call: TRBD1 (6 bases). Being an ORF, TRBV5-7 has a function that is uncertain. The CDR3 covers 14 residues. V lost 4 bases to trimming and J lost 0 bases, with 10 bases between them. CDR3 sequence: CASSIQGLNTEAFF. The CDR3 coding sequence is TGTGCCAGCAGCATACAGGGCCTGAACACTGAAGCTTTCTTT.

This clone appeared a single time. The J gene is TRBJ1-6, the V gene TRBV28; D not resolved. This CDR3 contains 12 residues. Between the trimmed V and J ends, which lost 6 bases and 8 bases, there was a span of 8 bases. Per the germline V gene, CDR1 is MDHEN and CDR2 is SYDVKM. The CDR3 sequence is CASSRADSPLHF. DNA of the CDR3: TGTGCCAGCAGCCGCGCGGATTCACCCCTCCACTTT.

The V call is TRBV2, the J call TRBJ2-5; 12 positions agree with TRBD1. This CDR3 has 14 residues. CDR1 and CDR2 (germline): SNHLY, FYNNEI. The V and J ends lost 9 bases and 9 bases, in that order; junction bases with no gene match: 11. CDR3 loop: CASRDRGLPWAQYF. The DNA of the CDR3 is TGTGCCAGTCGGGACAGGGGGCTCCCCTGGGCCCAGTACTTC. Full variable domain (outside the CDR3, taken from reference TRBV2 and TRBJ2-5): EPEVTQTPSHQVTQMGQEVILRCVPISNHLYFYWYRQILGQKVEFLVSFYNNEISEKSEIFDDQFSVERPDGSNFTLKIRSTKLEDSAMYFCASRDRGLPWAQYFGPGTRLLVL.

This chain connects TRBV29-1 to TRBJ1-2, with D unclear. This CDR3 comprises 14 residues. Trimming removed 7 bases at V and 6 bases at J, with 21 bases between. CDR1 is SQVTM and CDR2 is ANQGSEA in the germline V gene. CDR3 amino acids: CSAALHGRQNGYTF. DNA of the CDR3: TGCAGCGCCGCCCTTCATGGGCGTCAGAATGGCTACACCTTC.

V usage is TRBV6-5 and J usage is TRBJ1-2; D perhaps matches TRBD1 (6 bases). The V gene's germline CDR1 is MNHEY and CDR2 SVGAGI. The CDR3 consists of 15 residues. V lost 5 bases and J lost 4, with 17 bases in between. CDR3 in DNA: TGTGCCAGCAGTCCGGGCGGGGGGGCTGGCTATGGCTACACCTTC. Protein product: CASSPGGGAGYGYTF.

The chain couples TRBV18 to TRBJ1-1; 7 nucleotides agree with TRBD1. The V and J ends lost 2 bases and 6 bases, in that order; junction bases with no gene match: 3. CDR3 size: 13 residues. Germline V CDR1 and CDR2: KGHSH, LQKENI. The CDR3 bases are TGTGCCAGCTCACCAAAGGGGGCTGCTGAAGCTTTCTTT. Its protein is CASSPKGAAEAFF.

The chain recombines TRBV4-1 with TRBJ2-2, with D maybe TRBD1 (5 bases). V gave up 0 bases and J gave up 2 bases, with 13 bases separating them. The germline gives CDR1 MGHRA, CDR2 YSYEKL. The CDR3 extends over 17 amino acids. CDR3 protein: CASSQDRTRPNTGELFF. The CDR3 DNA reads as TGCGCCAGCAGCCAAGATAGGACACGACCTAACACCGGGGAGCTGTTTTTT.

A single count supports this clone. J is TRBJ1-1 and V is TRBV29-1; no definite D call. CDR1 is SQVTM, CDR2 ANQGSEA, per germline. Trimming shortened V by 7 bases and J by 6 bases, and 15 bases separated the two germline ends. The CDR3 covers 12 residues. CDR3 sequence (DNA): TGCAGCGGGCAAGAGGCGAAGGCTGAAGCTTTCTTT. Translating it yields CSGQEAKAEAFF.

The genes are TRBV2 and TRBJ1-1; D unresolved. V lost 8 bases to trimming and J lost 6 bases, with 25 bases between them. The CDR3 has 16 residues. CDR1 is SNHLY and CDR2 is FYNNEI in the germline V gene. The chain's CDR3 is CASLQRRPTLDAEAFF. The CDR3 DNA sequence: TGTGCCAGCCTTCAGCGACGGCCTACTCTAGACGCTGAAGCTTTCTTT.

This clone was observed a few times. The V gene is TRBV28, the J gene TRBJ1-5; D uncertain. Trimming pared 7 bases from V and 3 bases from J, leaving 7 bases between. The CDR3 has 12 residues. Per germline, CDR1 MDHEN and CDR2 SYDVKM. CDR3 sequence reads: CASTRPNQPQHF. The CDR3, as DNA: TGTGCCAGCACGCGGCCCAATCAGCCCCAGCATTTT.

The chain has TRBV28 and TRBJ2-1; D is possibly TRBD2 (5 bases). Trimming pared 6 bases from V and 6 bases from J, leaving 18 bases between. CDR1 and CDR2 (germline): MDHEN, SYDVKM. This CDR3 has 15 residues. The CDR3 bases are TGTGCCAGCAGCCCCCCGGGGTTAGGGTTCAATGAGCAGTTCTTC. This encodes CASSPPGLGFNEQFF.

This chain connects TRBV7-9 to TRBJ2-3; possibly TRBD2 for D (6 bases). CDR1 is SEHNR, CDR2 FQNEAQ, per germline (reference sequence). Trimming shortened V by 5 bases and J by 0 bases, and 9 bases separated the two germline ends. The CDR3 has 14 amino acids. CDR3: CASSPGLSTDTQYF. The CDR3 nucleotides are TGTGCCAGCAGCCCGGGACTTAGCACAGATACGCAGTATTTT.